The rows below give T cell receptor beta chains drawn from one sample of a study of neurological immune-mediated disorders. TCRdb called the 5' RACE reads again in MiXCR, with one record for every CDR3 protein. Among about 55,000 distinct CDR3 sequences listed, roughly 4.4% were seen once. What was sequenced was PBMCs. All receptors come from a man aged 45-65 years with multiple sclerosis. The CDR3 runs from the conserved cysteine through the conserved F or W. D genes are given only for firm matches. A row's size may be missing; if present it is once, few, many or a size class.

clone size: many; V gene: TRBV2; D gene: .; J gene: TRBJ2-4; CDR3 protein: CASSDGNLAKNIQYF; CDR3 DNA: TGTGCCAGCAGTGACGGAAACCTAGCCAAAAACATTCAGTACTTC
clone size: many; V gene: TRBV20-1; D gene: TRBD2; J gene: TRBJ2-7; CDR3 protein: CSARETSGDYEQYF; CDR3 DNA: TGCAGTGCTAGGGAGACTAGCGGGGACTACGAGCAGTACTTC
clone size: many; V gene: TRBV24-1; D gene: .; J gene: TRBJ1-2; CDR3 protein: CATSDLRGARGYTF; CDR3 DNA: TGTGCCACCAGTGATTTGCGGGGGGCGCGTGGCTACACCTTC
clone size: many; V gene: TRBV10-3; D gene: .; J gene: TRBJ2-5; CDR3 protein: CAISEGQGETQYF; CDR3 DNA: TGTGCCATCAGTGAGGGTCAAGGGGAGACCCAGTACTTC
clone size: .; V gene: TRBV7-6; D gene: .; J gene: TRBJ2-2; CDR3 protein: CASNRGPVGTGELFF; CDR3 DNA: TGTGCCAGCAACCGTGGGCCGGTTGGCACCGGGGAGCTGTTTTTT
clone size: many; V gene: TRBV20-1; D gene: TRBD1; J gene: TRBJ1-2; CDR3 protein: CSAREHSGQNYGYTF; CDR3 DNA: TGCAGTGCTAGAGAACACTCGGGACAGAACTATGGCTACACCTTC
clone size: many; V gene: TRBV20-1; D gene: TRBD2; J gene: TRBJ2-1; CDR3 protein: CSAVRLAFDEQFF; CDR3 DNA: TGCAGTGCCGTGCGACTAGCCTTCGATGAGCAGTTCTTC
clone size: many; V gene: TRBV29-1; D gene: .; J gene: TRBJ2-7; CDR3 protein: CSVRDIRYEQYF; CDR3 DNA: TGCAGCGTCCGGGACATTCGCTACGAGCAGTACTTC
clone size: many; V gene: TRBV11-2; D gene: .; J gene: TRBJ2-2; CDR3 protein: CASSPPRSGELFF; CDR3 DNA: TGTGCCAGCAGCCCCCCTCGCTCCGGGGAGCTGTTTTTT
clone size: .; V gene: TRBV6-2/TRBV6-3; D gene: .; J gene: TRBJ2-3; CDR3 protein: CASNHHGASTDTQYF; CDR3 DNA: TGTGCCAGCAACCATCATGGGGCTAGCACAGATACGCAGTATTTT
clone size: many; V gene: TRBV7-2; D gene: TRBD2; J gene: TRBJ2-1; CDR3 protein: CASSPWTSGSSYNEQFF; CDR3 DNA: TGTGCCAGCAGCCCGTGGACTAGCGGGAGCTCCTACAATGAGCAGTTCTTC
clone size: few; V gene: TRBV28; D gene: .; J gene: TRBJ2-1; CDR3 protein: CASSLDQAQFF; CDR3 DNA: TGTGCCAGCAGTTTGGACCAGGCGCAGTTCTTC
clone size: many; V gene: TRBV11-2; D gene: .; J gene: TRBJ2-1; CDR3 protein: CASSLLRGSYNEQFF; CDR3 DNA: TGTGCCAGCAGCTTATTAAGGGGTTCCTACAATGAGCAGTTCTTC
clone size: many; V gene: TRBV6-6; D gene: .; J gene: TRBJ2-7; CDR3 protein: CASSYGSSGDEQYF; CDR3 DNA: TGTGCCAGCAGTTATGGTAGCTCGGGGGATGAGCAGTACTTC
clone size: few; V gene: TRBV18; D gene: .; J gene: TRBJ1-5; CDR3 protein: CASSPQGKGIQPQNF; CDR3 DNA: TGTGCCAGCTCACCTCAAGGAAAGGGAATTCAGCCCCAGAATTTT
clone size: few; V gene: TRBV29-1; D gene: .; J gene: TRBJ2-2; CDR3 protein: CSVEGGLNTGELFF; CDR3 DNA: TGCAGCGTTGAAGGGGGCCTGAACACCGGGGAGCTGTTTTTT
clone size: few; V gene: TRBV5-1; D gene: TRBD1; J gene: TRBJ1-1; CDR3 protein: CASSLDRGFDTEAFF; CDR3 DNA: TGCGCCAGCAGCTTGGACAGGGGATTCGACACTGAAGCTTTCTTT
clone size: many; V gene: TRBV9; D gene: TRBD2; J gene: TRBJ2-3; CDR3 protein: CASSVVSGSGPVF; CDR3 DNA: TGTGCCAGCAGCGTAGTTAGCGGGAGTGGTCCTGTATTT
clone size: few; V gene: TRBV5-6; D gene: TRBD1; J gene: TRBJ2-1; CDR3 protein: CASSFGTASRRFF; CDR3 DNA: TGTGCCAGCAGCTTTGGGACAGCATCGAGGCGGTTCTTC
clone size: .; V gene: TRBV7-9; D gene: .; J gene: TRBJ1-3; CDR3 protein: CASSPRGGPFSGNTIYF; CDR3 DNA: TGTGCCAGCAGCCCACGGGGGGGGCCGTTCTCTGGAAACACCATATATTTT
clone size: many; V gene: TRBV27; D gene: .; J gene: TRBJ2-7; CDR3 protein: CASSLSRTASEQYF; CDR3 DNA: TGTGCCAGCAGTTTATCGAGGACAGCCTCCGAGCAGTACTTC
clone size: many; V gene: TRBV6-5; D gene: .; J gene: TRBJ1-4; CDR3 protein: CASSSGGSDNEKLFF; CDR3 DNA: TGTGCCAGCAGTAGCGGGGGCTCGGATAATGAAAAACTGTTTTTT
clone size: many; V gene: TRBV7-2; D gene: .; J gene: TRBJ2-1; CDR3 protein: CASTAGAQFEQFF; CDR3 DNA: TGTGCCAGCACTGCGGGGGCTCAATTTGAGCAGTTCTTC
clone size: many; V gene: TRBV7-2; D gene: .; J gene: TRBJ2-2; CDR3 protein: CASSLVATTGELFF; CDR3 DNA: TGTGCCAGCAGCCTTGTAGCGACAACCGGGGAGCTGTTTTTT
clone size: many; V gene: TRBV2; D gene: .; J gene: TRBJ2-7; CDR3 protein: CASKSPDYYEQYF; CDR3 DNA: TGTGCCTCCAAATCCCCAGATTACTACGAGCAGTACTTC
clone size: many; V gene: TRBV3-1; D gene: .; J gene: TRBJ2-7; CDR3 protein: CASSHIRAHEQYF; CDR3 DNA: TGTGCCAGCAGCCACATCAGGGCTCACGAGCAGTACTTC
clone size: few; V gene: TRBV15; D gene: .; J gene: TRBJ2-2; CDR3 protein: CATSRDVRTGELFF; CDR3 DNA: TGTGCCACCAGCAGAGATGTCCGGACCGGGGAGCTGTTTTTT
clone size: many; V gene: TRBV5-1; D gene: .; J gene: TRBJ2-3; CDR3 protein: CASSLVGRSTDTQYF; CDR3 DNA: TGCGCCAGCAGCTTGGTGGGCAGAAGCACAGATACGCAGTATTTT